One sample yielded the 21 T cell receptor beta chains listed below, sequenced in a study of blood T cell repertoires in COVID-19. Measured with immunoSEQ multiplex PCR; TCRdb has only the in-frame clones, and not every one. The data hold a few hundred thousand clones, with about nine tenths observed a single time. Sequencing used PBMCs or T cells enriched from blood (not recorded which). These receptor sequences come from a man aged 40-49 years who had recovered from COVID-19.

The V gene is TRBV5-6, the J gene TRBJ2-1, with a possible D match to TRBD2 (6 bases). The CDR3 sequence is 13 residues long. The germline CDR1 and CDR2 sequences are SGHDT and YYEEEE. V was cut by 4 bases and J by 9 bases, with 14 bases left in between. In nucleotides, the CDR3 is TGTGCCAGCAGCAGGGGAGGCCGGGGTGAGCAGTTCTTC. It translates to CASSRGGRGEQFF.

The chain uses TRBV7-9 and TRBJ2-7, with D hard to call. Germline assignment: CDR1 SEHNR and CDR2 FQNEAQ (reference sequence). V was pared by 1 base and J by 2 bases, with 9 bases between. The CDR3 has 14 amino acids. The CDR3 nucleotides read TGTGCCAGCAGCTTAGGCCAGATCCCCTACGAGCAGTACTTC. Translating it yields CASSLGQIPYEQYF.

V is TRBV19 and J is TRBJ1-1; unclear D gene. The CDR3 spans 13 residues. Trimming pared 0 bases from V and 5 bases from J, leaving 7 bases between. Germline V lookup: CDR1 LNHDA, CDR2 SQIVND (reference sequence). The CDR3 region has the DNA TGTGCCAGTAGTATAGATCAGGAAACTGAAGCTTTCTTT. Translated: CASSIDQETEAFF.

V and J are TRBV5-1 and TRBJ2-1; D may be TRBD2 (7 bases). V was shortened by 1 base and J by 7 bases, with 12 bases between the two germline ends. CDR3 length equals 14 residues. Germline V gene sequence: CDR1 SGHRS, CDR2 YFSETQ. The CDR3 loop reads CASSLRGRGNEQFF. The CDR3 coding sequence is TGCGCCAGCAGCTTGAGGGGGAGGGGGAATGAGCAGTTCTTC. The whole variable domain, remainder taken from reference TRBV5-1 and TRBJ2-1, is KAGVTQTPRYLIKTRGQQVTLSCSPISGHRSVSWYQQTPGQGLQFLFEYFSETQRNKGNFPGRFSGRQFSNSRSEMNVSTLELGDSALYLCASSLRGRGNEQFFGPGTRLTVL.

The V gene is TRBV12-3 or TRBV12-4, the J gene TRBJ2-1; D gene ambiguous. The ends were cut back, 3 bases at V and 3 bases at J, with 6 bases in the middle. The CDR3 totals 13 residues. CDR3 coding DNA: TGTGCCAGCAGTTTGCGGTACTACAATGAGCAGTTCTTC. It yields the protein CASSLRYYNEQFF.

This clone was seen once. The chain employs TRBV6-1 and TRBJ2-3; TRBD2 matches at 9 bases. Germline loops: CDR1 MNHNS, CDR2 SASEGT. V lost 2 bases to trimming and J lost 4 bases; unmatched junction nucleotides: 16. The CDR3 is 19 amino acids. CDR3 sequence reads: CASSEIGGGGRAYADTQYF. CDR3 coding DNA: TGTGCCAGCAGTGAAATAGGGGGTGGCGGGAGGGCCTATGCAGATACGCAGTATTTT.

This sequence joins TRBV5-4 and TRBJ1-2; D is undetermined. The V gene's germline CDR1 is SGHNT and CDR2 YYREEE (reference sequence). The CDR3 is made up of 15 amino acids. V was shortened by 0 bases and J by 4 bases, with 13 bases between the two germline ends. CDR3: CASSLAKTPIYGYTF. The CDR3 bases are TGTGCCAGCAGCTTGGCAAAGACTCCAATCTATGGCTACACCTTC. Combining the CDR3 with reference TRBV5-4 and TRBJ1-2 gives the whole variable domain ETGVTQSPTHLIKTRGQQVTLRCSSQSGHNTVSWYQQALGQGPQFIFQYYREEENGRGNFPPRFSGLQFPNYSSELNVNALELDDSALYLCASSLAKTPIYGYTFGSGTRLTVV.

The chain couples TRBV19 to TRBJ1-1; 8 bases line up with TRBD1. The V gene end was trimmed by 10 bases and the J gene end by 1 base; junction bases not matched to a gene: 5. There are 13 residues in the CDR3. Germline V gene sequence: CDR1 LNHDA, CDR2 SQIVND (reference sequence). The CDR3 spells CATRDRRNTEAFF. CDR3 DNA sequence: TGTGCCACCAGGGACAGGAGGAACACTGAAGCTTTCTTT. Complete variable domain (other parts from reference TRBV19 and TRBJ1-1): DGGITQSPKYLFRKEGQNVTLSCEQNLNHDAMYWYRQDPGQGLRLIYYSQIVNDFQKGDIAEGYSVSREKKESFPLTVTSAQKNPTAFYLCATRDRRNTEAFFGQGTRLTVV.

This clone was counted a single time. The chain is built from TRBV5-1 and TRBJ1-5, with a possible D match to TRBD1 (5 bases). V lost 5 bases to trimming and J lost 0 bases, with 9 bases between them. The V gene's germline CDR1 is SGHRS and CDR2 YFSETQ. The CDR3 runs to 14 residues. The CDR3 is CASRRDSSNQPQHF. Written as DNA, the CDR3 is TGCGCCAGCAGAAGAGACAGTAGCAATCAGCCCCAGCATTTT. Using reference TRBV5-1 and TRBJ1-5 for the parts outside the CDR3, the full variable domain is KAGVTQTPRYLIKTRGQQVTLSCSPISGHRSVSWYQQTPGQGLQFLFEYFSETQRNKGNFPGRFSGRQFSNSRSEMNVSTLELGDSALYLCASRRDSSNQPQHFGDGTRLSIL.

This chain links TRBV5-6 with TRBJ1-2, with 8 bases identical to TRBD1. V was pared by 4 bases and J by 0 bases, with 5 bases of the junction left unmatched. The CDR3 has 15 amino acids. CDR1 is SGHDT and CDR2 is YYEEEE in the germline V gene. The CDR3 protein is CASSITTGANYGYTF. The CDR3 DNA sequence: TGTGCCAGCAGCATTACGACAGGGGCTAACTATGGCTACACCTTC.

The chain couples TRBV30 to TRBJ2-1; TRBD2 aligns across 11 bases. The CDR3 has 14 residues. Unmatched junction bases numbered 2, after V lost 3 bases and J lost 4 bases. CDR1 is GTSNPN, CDR2 SVGIG, per germline (reference sequence). In nucleotides, the CDR3 is TGTGCCTGGAGGGGACTAGCGGTGTACAATGAGCAGTTCTTC. This translates into CAWRGLAVYNEQFF.

V and J are TRBV19 and TRBJ1-3; TRBD1 matches 7 bases. V dropped 10 bases and J dropped 0; count of bases not matched to a gene: 9. The CDR3 is 15 residues long. Looked up from germline, CDR1 is LNHDA and CDR2 is SQIVND (reference sequence). The CDR3 sequence is CATRMDRLSGNTIYF. The CDR3, as DNA: TGTGCCACCAGGATGGACAGGCTCTCTGGAAACACCATATATTTT.

The J gene is TRBJ1-1, the V gene TRBV6-1; 8 bases line up with TRBD1. Germline V gene lookup returns CDR1 MNHNS and CDR2 SASEGT. The CDR3 is 17 residues long. J lost 0 bases, V lost 4 bases, and 10 bases had no gene match. The CDR3 reads CASSAKGGQGMNTEAFF. The CDR3 DNA follows: TGTGCCAGCAGTGCAAAGGGAGGACAGGGAATGAACACTGAAGCTTTCTTT.

This clone has just one count. The V and J genes are TRBV29-1 and TRBJ1-1; possibly TRBD1 for D (5 bases). Trimming removed 7 bases at V and 5 bases at J, with 17 bases between. CDR1 and CDR2 (germline): SQVTM, ANQGSEA. This CDR3 contains 13 residues. CDR3 amino acids: CSDSQGYGTEAFF. The CDR3, as DNA: TGCAGCGATAGTCAGGGATATGGAACTGAAGCTTTCTTT.

V and J are TRBV5-8 and TRBJ2-2; TRBD2 matches 8 bases. Germline-derived CDR1 and CDR2 are SGHTS and YDEGEE. The CDR3 sequence is 16 residues long. The ends lost 5 bases at V and 3 bases at J; junction bases unmatched: 9. CDR3 nucleotide sequence: TGTGCCAGCAGTCAAGGAGCGGGAGCTTACACCGGGGAGCTGTTTTTT. Its translation: CASSQGAGAYTGELFF.

V gene TRBV5-1 combines with J gene TRBJ1-2; D remains ambiguous. The CDR3 length is 13 residues. CDR1 and CDR2 from the germline V gene are SGHRS and YFSETQ. V shed 1 base and J shed 6 bases, with 10 bases lying between them. In DNA form, the CDR3 reads TGCGCCAGCAGCTTGTCGGGGAAGGATGGCTACACCTTC. Protein: CASSLSGKDGYTF.

The rearrangement links TRBV7-9 to TRBJ2-2, with 9 bases aligning to TRBD2. The CDR3 length is 16 residues. Germline assignment: CDR1 SEHNR and CDR2 FQNEAQ (reference sequence). The junction had 4 bases not matched to a gene; V was cut back by 4 bases and J by 1 base. CDR3 sequence reads: CASSSETSGNTGELFF. Here the CDR3 DNA reads TGTGCCAGCAGCTCCGAGACTAGCGGGAACACCGGGGAGCTGTTTTTT.

The rearrangement links TRBV11-1 to TRBJ2-5; the D gene is possibly TRBD2 (6 bases). There are 15 residues in the CDR3. Germline V gives CDR1 SGHAT, CDR2 FQDESV (reference sequence). Between the trimmed V and J ends, which lost 2 bases and 2 bases, there was a span of 12 bases. CDR3 amino acids: CASSLSGYIQETQYF. CDR3 nucleotide sequence: TGTGCCAGCAGCTTAAGCGGGTACATACAAGAGACCCAGTACTTC.

The rearrangement uses TRBV30 and TRBJ2-1, with 7 positions matching TRBD1. The trim removed 0 bases at V and 8 bases at J, leaving 13 bases unmatched. CDR1 is GTSNPN, CDR2 SVGIG, per germline (reference sequence). There are 16 residues in the CDR3. The CDR3 sequence: CAWSVLGATGKYEQFF. In DNA, the CDR3 is TGTGCCTGGAGTGTACTGGGTGCGACAGGGAAGTATGAGCAGTTCTTC.

J is TRBJ1-2 and V is TRBV19; D not certain. Germline CDR1 is LNHDA and CDR2 is SQIVND (reference sequence). The CDR3 is 16 amino acids. V dropped 6 bases and J dropped 4 bases, with 21 bases sitting between them. CDR3 in amino acids: CASSPSREPRRYGYTF. The DNA of the CDR3 is TGTGCCAGTAGCCCTTCCCGGGAACCAAGGCGCTATGGCTACACCTTC.

This clone was counted between two and nine times. V and J are TRBV18 and TRBJ1-5; TRBD1 matches 10 bases. The ends lost 5 bases at V and 3 bases at J; junction bases unmatched: 4. The CDR3 covers 15 residues. CDR1 is KGHSH, CDR2 LQKENI, per germline. The CDR3, as DNA: TGTGCCAGCTCAGAGGGACAGGGGAACAATCAGCCCCAGCATTTT. Amino acid sequence: CASSEGQGNNQPQHF.